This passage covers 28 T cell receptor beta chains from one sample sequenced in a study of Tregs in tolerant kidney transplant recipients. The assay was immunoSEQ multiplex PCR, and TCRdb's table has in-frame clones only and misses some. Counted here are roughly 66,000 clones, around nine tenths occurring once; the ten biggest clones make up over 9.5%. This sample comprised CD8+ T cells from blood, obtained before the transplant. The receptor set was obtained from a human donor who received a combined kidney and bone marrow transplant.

This CDR3 reads CASSPSGQSYNEQFF. Here the CDR3 DNA reads TGTGCCAGCAGCCCGTCAGGACAGAGCTACAATGAGCAGTTCTTC. The chain links TRBV7-9 to TRBJ2-1; TRBD1 might be the D (6 bases). The CDR3 runs to 15 residues. Germline assignment: CDR1 SEHNR and CDR2 FQNEAQ (reference sequence). Trimming pared 5 bases from V and 3 bases from J, leaving 14 bases between.

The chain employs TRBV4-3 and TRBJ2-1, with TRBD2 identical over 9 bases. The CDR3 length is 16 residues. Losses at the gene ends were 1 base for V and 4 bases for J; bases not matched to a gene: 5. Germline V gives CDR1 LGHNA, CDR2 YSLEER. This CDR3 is CASSQVLAGPYNEQFF. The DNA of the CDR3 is TGCGCCAGCAGCCAAGTCCTAGCGGGGCCATACAATGAGCAGTTCTTC.

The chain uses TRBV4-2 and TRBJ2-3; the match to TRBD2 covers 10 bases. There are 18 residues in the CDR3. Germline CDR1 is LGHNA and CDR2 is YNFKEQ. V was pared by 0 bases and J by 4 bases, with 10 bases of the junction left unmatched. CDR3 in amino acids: CASSQDLMSGGAPDTQYF. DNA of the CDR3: TGTGCCAGCAGCCAAGATCTTATGAGCGGGGGGGCCCCAGATACGCAGTATTTT.

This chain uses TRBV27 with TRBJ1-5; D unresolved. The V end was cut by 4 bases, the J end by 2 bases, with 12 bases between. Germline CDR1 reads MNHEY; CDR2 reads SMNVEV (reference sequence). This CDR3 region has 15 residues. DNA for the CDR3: TGTGCCAGCAGTTCGGGTTCAAACGGCAATCAGCCCCAGCATTTT. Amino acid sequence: CASSSGSNGNQPQHF.

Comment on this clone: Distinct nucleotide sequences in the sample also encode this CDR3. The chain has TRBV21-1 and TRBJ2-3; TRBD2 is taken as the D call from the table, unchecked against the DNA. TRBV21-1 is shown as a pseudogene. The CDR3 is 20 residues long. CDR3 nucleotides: TGTGCCAGCAGCAAACGTATCATGGGACTAGCGGGAACTATGGCAGATACGCAGTATTTT. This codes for CASSKRIMGLAGTMADTQYF.

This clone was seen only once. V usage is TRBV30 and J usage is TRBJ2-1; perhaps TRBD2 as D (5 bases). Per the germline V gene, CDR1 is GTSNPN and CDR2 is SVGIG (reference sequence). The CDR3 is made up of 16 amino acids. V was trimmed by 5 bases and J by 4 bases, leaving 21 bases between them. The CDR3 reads CAWLRPGSRRYNEQFF. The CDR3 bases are TGTGCCTGGCTCCGACCGGGATCGAGAAGGTACAATGAGCAGTTCTTC.

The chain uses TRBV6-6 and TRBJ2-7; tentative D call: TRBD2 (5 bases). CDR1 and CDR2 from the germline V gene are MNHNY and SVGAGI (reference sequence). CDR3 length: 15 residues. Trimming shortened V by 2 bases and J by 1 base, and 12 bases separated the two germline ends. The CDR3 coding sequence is TGTGCCAGCAGTTACAGAGGGATGGGATCCTACGAGCAGTACTTC. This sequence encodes CASSYRGMGSYEQYF.

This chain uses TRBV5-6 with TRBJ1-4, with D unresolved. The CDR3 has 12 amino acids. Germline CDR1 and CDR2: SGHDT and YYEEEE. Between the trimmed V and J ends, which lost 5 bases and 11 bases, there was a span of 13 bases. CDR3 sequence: CASSWTSTKLFF. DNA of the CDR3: TGTGCCAGCAGTTGGACTTCTACGAAACTGTTTTTT. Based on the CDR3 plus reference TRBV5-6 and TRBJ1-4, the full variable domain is DAGVTQSPTHLIKTRGQQVTLRCSPKSGHDTVSWYQQALGQGPQFIFQYYEEEERQRGNFPDRFSGHQFPNYSSELNVNALLLGDSALYLCASSWTSTKLFFGSGTQLSVL.

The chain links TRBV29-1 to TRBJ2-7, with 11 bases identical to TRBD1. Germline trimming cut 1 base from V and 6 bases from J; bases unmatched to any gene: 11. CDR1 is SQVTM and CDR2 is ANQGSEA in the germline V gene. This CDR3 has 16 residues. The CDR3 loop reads CSVEVPGQGVRIEQYF. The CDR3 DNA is TGCAGCGTTGAAGTCCCGGGACAGGGGGTTCGGATCGAGCAGTACTTC.

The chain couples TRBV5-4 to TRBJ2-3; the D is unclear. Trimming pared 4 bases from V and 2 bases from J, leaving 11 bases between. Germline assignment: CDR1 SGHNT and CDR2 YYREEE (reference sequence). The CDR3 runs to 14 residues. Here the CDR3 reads CASSGTTHTDTQYF. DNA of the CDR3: TGTGCCAGCAGCGGAACTACCCACACAGATACGCAGTATTTT.

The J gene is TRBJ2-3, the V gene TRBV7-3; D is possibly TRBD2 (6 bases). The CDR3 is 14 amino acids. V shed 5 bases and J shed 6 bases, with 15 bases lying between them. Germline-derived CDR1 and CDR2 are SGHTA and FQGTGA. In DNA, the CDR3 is TGTGCCAGCAGCCCCGCCGGGGGAGTGGATACGCAGTATTTT. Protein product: CASSPAGGVDTQYF.

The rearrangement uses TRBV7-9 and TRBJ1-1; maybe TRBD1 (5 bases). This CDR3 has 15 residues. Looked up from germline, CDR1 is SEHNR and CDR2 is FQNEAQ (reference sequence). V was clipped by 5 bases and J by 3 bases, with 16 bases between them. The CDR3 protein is CASSPQQAWDTEAFF. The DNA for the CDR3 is TGTGCCAGCAGCCCCCAACAGGCCTGGGACACTGAAGCTTTCTTT.

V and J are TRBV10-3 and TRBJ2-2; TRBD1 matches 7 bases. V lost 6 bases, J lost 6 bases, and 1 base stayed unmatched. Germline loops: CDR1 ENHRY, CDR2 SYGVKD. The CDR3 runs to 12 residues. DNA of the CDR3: TGTGCCATCAGAACAGGGGCCGGGGAGCTGTTTTTT. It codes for CAIRTGAGELFF.

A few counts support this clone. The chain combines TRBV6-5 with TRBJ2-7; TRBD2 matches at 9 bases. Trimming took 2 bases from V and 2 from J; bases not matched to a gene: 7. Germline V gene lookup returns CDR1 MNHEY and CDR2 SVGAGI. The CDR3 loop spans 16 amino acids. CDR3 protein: CASSYTIAGAPYEQYF. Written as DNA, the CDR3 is TGTGCCAGCAGTTACACAATAGCGGGGGCCCCCTACGAGCAGTACTTC.

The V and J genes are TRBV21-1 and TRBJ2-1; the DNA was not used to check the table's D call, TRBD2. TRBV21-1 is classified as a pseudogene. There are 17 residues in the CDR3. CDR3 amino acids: CASSTRTSGTSYNEQFF. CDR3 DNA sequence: TGTGCCAGCAGCACCCGGACTAGCGGGACCTCCTACAATGAGCAGTTCTTC.

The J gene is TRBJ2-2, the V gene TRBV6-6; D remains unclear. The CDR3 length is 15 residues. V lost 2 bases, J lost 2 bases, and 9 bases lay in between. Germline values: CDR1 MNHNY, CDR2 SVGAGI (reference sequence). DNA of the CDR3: TGTGCCAGCAGTTACGGCTCCCCAAACACCGGGGAGCTGTTTTTT. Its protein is CASSYGSPNTGELFF.

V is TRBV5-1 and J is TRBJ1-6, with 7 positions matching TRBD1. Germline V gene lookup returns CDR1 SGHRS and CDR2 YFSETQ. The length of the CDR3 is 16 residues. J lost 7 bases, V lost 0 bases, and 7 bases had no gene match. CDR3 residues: CASSLEQGLSNSPLHF. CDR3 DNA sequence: TGCGCCAGCAGCTTGGAACAGGGGCTATCCAATTCACCCCTCCACTTT.

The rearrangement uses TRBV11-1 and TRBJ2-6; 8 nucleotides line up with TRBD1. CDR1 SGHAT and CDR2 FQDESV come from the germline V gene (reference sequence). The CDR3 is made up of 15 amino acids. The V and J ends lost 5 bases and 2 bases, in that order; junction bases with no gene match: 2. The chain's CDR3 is CASSQQGAGANVLTF. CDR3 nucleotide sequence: TGTGCCAGCAGCCAACAGGGGGCTGGGGCCAACGTCCTGACTTTC.

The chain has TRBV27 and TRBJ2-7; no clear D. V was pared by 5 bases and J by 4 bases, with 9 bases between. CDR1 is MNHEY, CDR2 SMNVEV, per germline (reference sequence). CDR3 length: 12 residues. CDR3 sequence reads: CASSPSLYEQYF. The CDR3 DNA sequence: TGTGCCAGCAGTCCGAGTTTGTACGAGCAGTACTTC.

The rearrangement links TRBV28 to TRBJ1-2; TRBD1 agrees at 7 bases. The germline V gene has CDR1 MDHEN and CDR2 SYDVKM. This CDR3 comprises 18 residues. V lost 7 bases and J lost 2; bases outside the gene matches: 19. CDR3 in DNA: TGTGCCAGCATTTACGCCGCCGAGGGGGCAGCTCAAAACTATGGCTACACCTTC. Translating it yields CASIYAAEGAAQNYGYTF.

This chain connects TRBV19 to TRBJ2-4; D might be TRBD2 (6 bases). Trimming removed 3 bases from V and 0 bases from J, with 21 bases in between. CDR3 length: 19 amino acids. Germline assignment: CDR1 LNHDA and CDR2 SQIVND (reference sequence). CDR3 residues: CASSMVGRLGGLAKNIQYF. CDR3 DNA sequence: TGTGCCAGTAGTATGGTCGGCAGATTGGGGGGATTAGCCAAAAACATTCAGTACTTC. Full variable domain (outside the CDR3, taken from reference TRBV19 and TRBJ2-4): DGGITQSPKYLFRKEGQNVTLSCEQNLNHDAMYWYRQDPGQGLRLIYYSQIVNDFQKGDIAEGYSVSREKKESFPLTVTSAQKNPTAFYLCASSMVGRLGGLAKNIQYFGAGTRLSVL.

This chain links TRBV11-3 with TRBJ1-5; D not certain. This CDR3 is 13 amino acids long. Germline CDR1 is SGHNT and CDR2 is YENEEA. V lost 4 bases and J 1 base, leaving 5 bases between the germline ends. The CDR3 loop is CASSYRSNQPQHF. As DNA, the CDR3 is TGTGCCAGCAGCTATCGGAGCAATCAGCCCCAGCATTTT. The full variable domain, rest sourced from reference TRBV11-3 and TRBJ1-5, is EAGVVQSPRYKIIEKKQPVAFWCNPISGHNTLYWYLQNLGQGPELLIRYENEEAVDDSQLPKDRFSAERLKGVDSTLKIQPAELGDSAVYLCASSYRSNQPQHFGDGTRLSIL.

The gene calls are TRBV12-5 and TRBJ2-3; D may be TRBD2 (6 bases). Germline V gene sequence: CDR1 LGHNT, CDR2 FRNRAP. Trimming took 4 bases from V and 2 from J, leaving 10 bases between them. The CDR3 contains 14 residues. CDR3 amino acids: CASGSWTNTDTQYF. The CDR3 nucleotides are TGTGCTAGTGGTTCCTGGACTAACACAGATACGCAGTATTTT. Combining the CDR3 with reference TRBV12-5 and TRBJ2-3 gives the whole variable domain DARVTQTPRHKVTEMGQEVTMRCQPILGHNTVFWYRQTMMQGLELLAYFRNRAPLDDSGMPKDRFSAEMPDATLATLKIQPSEPRDSAVYFCASGSWTNTDTQYFGPGTRLTVL.

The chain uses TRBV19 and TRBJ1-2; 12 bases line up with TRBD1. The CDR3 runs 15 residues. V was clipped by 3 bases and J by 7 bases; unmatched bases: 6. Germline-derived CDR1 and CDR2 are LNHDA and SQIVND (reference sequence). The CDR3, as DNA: TGTGCCAGTAGTATTACCGGGACAGGGGGCTCTGGCTACACCTTC. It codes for CASSITGTGGSGYTF.

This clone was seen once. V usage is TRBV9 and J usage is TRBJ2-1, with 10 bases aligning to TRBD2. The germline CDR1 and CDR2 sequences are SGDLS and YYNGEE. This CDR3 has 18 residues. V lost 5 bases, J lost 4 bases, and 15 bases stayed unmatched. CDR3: CASSAYRASGSVYNEQFF. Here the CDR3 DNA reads TGTGCCAGCAGTGCCTACCGGGCTAGCGGGAGCGTTTACAATGAGCAGTTCTTC.

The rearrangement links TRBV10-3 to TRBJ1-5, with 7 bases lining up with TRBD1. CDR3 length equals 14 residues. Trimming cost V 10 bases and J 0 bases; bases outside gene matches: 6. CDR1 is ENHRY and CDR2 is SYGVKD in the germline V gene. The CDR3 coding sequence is TGTGCCACCGGGACAGACTATAGCAATCAGCCCCAGCATTTT. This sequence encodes CATGTDYSNQPQHF.

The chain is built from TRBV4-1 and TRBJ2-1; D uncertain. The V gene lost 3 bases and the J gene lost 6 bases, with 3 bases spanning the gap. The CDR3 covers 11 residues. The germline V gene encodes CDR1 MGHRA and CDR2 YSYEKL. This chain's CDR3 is CASSHSNEQFF. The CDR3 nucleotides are TGCGCCAGCAGCCATAGCAATGAGCAGTTCTTC.

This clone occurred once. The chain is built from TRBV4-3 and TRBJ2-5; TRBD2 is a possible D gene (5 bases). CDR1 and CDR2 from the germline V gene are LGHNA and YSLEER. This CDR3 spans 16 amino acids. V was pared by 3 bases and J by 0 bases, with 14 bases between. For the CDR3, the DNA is TGCGCCAGCAGCCATGGCGTCTCGGGGTACCAAGAGACCCAGTACTTC. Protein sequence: CASSHGVSGYQETQYF.